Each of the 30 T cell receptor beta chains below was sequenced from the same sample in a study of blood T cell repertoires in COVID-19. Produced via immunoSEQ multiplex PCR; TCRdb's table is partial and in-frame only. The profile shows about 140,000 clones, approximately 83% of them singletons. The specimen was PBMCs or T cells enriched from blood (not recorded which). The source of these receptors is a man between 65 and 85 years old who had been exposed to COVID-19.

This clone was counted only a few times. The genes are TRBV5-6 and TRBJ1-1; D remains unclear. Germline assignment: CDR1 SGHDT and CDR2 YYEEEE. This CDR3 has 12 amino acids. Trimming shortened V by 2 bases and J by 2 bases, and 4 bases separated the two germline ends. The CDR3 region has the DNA TGTGCCAGCAGCTTCTCCAACACTGAAGCTTTCTTT. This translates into CASSFSNTEAFF.

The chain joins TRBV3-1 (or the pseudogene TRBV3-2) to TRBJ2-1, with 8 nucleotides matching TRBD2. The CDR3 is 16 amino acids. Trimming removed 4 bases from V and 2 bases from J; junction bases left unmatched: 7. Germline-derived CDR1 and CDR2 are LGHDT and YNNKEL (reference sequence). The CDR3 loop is CASSRLAGSTYNEQFF. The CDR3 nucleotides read TGTGCCAGCAGCCGGTTAGCGGGGTCGACCTACAATGAGCAGTTCTTC.

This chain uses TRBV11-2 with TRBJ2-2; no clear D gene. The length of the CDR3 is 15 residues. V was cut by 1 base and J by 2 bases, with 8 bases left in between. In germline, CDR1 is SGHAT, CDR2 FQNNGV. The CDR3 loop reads CASSLAARNTGELFF. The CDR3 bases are TGTGCCAGCAGCTTAGCGGCTAGAAACACCGGGGAGCTGTTTTTT. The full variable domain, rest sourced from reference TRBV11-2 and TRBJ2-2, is EAGVAQSPRYKIIEKRQSVAFWCNPISGHATLYWYQQILGQGPKLLIQFQNNGVVDDSQLPKDRFSAERLKGVDSTLKIQPAKLEDSAVYLCASSLAARNTGELFFGEGSRLTVL.

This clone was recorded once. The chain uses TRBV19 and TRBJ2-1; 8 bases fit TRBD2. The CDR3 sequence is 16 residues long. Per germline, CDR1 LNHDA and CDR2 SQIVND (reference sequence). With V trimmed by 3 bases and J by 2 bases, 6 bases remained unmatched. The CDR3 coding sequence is TGTGCCAGTAGTATTGTTGCGGGAGGCACCTACAATGAGCAGTTCTTC. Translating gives CASSIVAGGTYNEQFF. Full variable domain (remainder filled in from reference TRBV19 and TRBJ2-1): DGGITQSPKYLFRKEGQNVTLSCEQNLNHDAMYWYRQDPGQGLRLIYYSQIVNDFQKGDIAEGYSVSREKKESFPLTVTSAQKNPTAFYLCASSIVAGGTYNEQFFGPGTRLTVL.

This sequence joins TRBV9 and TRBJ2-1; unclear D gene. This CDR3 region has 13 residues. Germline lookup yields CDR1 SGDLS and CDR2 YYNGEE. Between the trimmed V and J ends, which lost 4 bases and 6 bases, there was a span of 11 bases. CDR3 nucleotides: TGTGCCAGCAGCCTTGGGCCGTCCAATGAGCAGTTCTTC. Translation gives CASSLGPSNEQFF. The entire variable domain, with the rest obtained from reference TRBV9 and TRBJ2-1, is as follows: DSGVTQTPKHLITATGQRVTLRCSPRSGDLSVYWYQQSLDQGLQFLIQYYNGEERAKGNILERFSAQQFPDLHSELNLSSLELGDSALYFCASSLGPSNEQFFGPGTRLTVL.

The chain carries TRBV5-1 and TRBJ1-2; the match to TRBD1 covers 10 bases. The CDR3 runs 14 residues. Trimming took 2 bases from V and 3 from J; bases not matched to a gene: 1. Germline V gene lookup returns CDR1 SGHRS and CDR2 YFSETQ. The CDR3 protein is CASSFGTGDYGYTF. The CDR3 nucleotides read TGCGCCAGCAGCTTCGGGACAGGGGACTATGGCTACACCTTC.

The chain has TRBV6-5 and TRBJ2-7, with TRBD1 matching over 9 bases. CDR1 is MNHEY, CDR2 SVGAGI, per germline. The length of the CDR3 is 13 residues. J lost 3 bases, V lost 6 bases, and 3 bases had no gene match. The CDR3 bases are TGTGCCAGCAGGCCGGGACAGGGCTACGAGCAGTACTTC. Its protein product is CASRPGQGYEQYF.

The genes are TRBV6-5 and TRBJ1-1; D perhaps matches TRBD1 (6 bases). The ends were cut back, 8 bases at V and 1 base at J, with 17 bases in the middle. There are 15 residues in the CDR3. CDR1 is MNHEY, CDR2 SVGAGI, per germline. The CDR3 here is CASSKRGTENTEAFF. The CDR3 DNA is TGTGCCAGCTCCAAGAGGGGGACGGAGAACACTGAAGCTTTCTTT.

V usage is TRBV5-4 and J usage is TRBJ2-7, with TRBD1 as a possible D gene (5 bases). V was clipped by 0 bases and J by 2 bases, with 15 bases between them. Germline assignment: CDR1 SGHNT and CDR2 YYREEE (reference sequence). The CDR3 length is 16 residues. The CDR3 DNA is TGTGCCAGCAGCTTGGAGGGGTCTAGTGGTACCTACGAGCAGTACTTC. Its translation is CASSLEGSSGTYEQYF.

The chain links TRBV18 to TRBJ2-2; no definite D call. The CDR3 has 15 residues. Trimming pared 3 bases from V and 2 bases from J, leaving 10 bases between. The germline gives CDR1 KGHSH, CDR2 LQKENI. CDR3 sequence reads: CASSPVNLNTGELFF. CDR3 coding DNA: TGTGCCAGCTCACCCGTTAATTTAAACACCGGGGAGCTGTTTTTT.

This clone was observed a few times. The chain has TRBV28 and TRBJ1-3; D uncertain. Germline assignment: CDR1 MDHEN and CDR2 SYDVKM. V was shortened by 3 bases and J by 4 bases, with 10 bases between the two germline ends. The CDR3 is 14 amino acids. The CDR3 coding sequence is TGTGCCAGCAGTTTCGGGATTTCGGGAAACACCATATATTTT. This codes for CASSFGISGNTIYF. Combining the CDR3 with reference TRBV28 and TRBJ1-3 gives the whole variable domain DVKVTQSSRYLVKRTGEKVFLECVQDMDHENMFWYRQDPGLGLRLIYFSYDVKMKEKGDIPEGYSVSREKKERFSLILESASTNQTSMYLCASSFGISGNTIYFGEGSWLTVV.

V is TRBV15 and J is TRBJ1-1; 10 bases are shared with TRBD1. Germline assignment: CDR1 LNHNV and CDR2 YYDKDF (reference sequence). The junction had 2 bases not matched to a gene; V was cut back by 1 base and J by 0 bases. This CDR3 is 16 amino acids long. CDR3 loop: CATSRGDRGMNTEAFF. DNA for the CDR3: TGTGCCACCAGCAGAGGGGACAGGGGTATGAACACTGAAGCTTTCTTT.

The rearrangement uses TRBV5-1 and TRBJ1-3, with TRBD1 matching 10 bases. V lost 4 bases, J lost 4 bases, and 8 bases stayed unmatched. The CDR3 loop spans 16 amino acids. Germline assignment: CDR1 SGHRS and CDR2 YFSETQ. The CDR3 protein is CASSLQGQGIGNTIYF. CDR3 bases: TGCGCCAGCAGCCTTCAGGGACAGGGGATCGGAAACACCATATATTTT.

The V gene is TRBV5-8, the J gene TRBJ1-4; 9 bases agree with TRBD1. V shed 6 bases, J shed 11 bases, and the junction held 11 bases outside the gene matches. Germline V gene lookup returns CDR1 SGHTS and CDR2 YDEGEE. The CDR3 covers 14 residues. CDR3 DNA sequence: TGTGCCAGCAACCTCGACAGGGGGGGATGGAAACTGTTTTTT. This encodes CASNLDRGGWKLFF.

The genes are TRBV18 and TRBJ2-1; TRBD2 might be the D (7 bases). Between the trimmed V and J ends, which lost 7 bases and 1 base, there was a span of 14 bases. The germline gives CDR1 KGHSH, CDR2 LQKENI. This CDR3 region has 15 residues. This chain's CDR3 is CASWSGGGSYNEQFF. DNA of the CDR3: TGTGCCAGCTGGTCGGGGGGCGGTTCCTACAATGAGCAGTTCTTC.

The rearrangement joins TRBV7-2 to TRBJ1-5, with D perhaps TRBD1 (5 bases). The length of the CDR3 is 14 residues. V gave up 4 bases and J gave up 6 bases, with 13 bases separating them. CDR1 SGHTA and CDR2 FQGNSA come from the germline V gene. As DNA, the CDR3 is TGTGCCAGCAGCTGGGGGGTGCAGGGTCAGCCCCAGCATTTT. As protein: CASSWGVQGQPQHF.

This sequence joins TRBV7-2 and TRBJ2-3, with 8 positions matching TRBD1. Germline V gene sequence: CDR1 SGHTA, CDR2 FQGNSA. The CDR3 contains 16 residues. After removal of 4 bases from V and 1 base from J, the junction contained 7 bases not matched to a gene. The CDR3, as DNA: TGTGCCAGCAGCTCCCAGACAGGGGTCGGCACAGATACGCAGTATTTT. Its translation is CASSSQTGVGTDTQYF.

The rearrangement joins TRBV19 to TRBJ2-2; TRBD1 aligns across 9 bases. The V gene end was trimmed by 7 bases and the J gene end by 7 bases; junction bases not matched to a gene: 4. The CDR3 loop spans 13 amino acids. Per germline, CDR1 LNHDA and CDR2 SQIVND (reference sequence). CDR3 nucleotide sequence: TGTGCCAGTACGGGACAGGGTCACGGGGAGCTGTTTTTT. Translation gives CASTGQGHGELFF.

In DNA form, the CDR3 reads TGTGCCATCAGCCCGGGACAGGGGCAATCGAACACCATATATTTT. This gives the protein CAISPGQGQSNTIYF. This sequence joins TRBV10-3 and TRBJ1-3; TRBD1 matches 10 bases. V dropped 6 bases and J dropped 7; count of bases not matched to a gene: 9. The germline gives CDR1 ENHRY, CDR2 SYGVKD. This CDR3 has 15 amino acids.

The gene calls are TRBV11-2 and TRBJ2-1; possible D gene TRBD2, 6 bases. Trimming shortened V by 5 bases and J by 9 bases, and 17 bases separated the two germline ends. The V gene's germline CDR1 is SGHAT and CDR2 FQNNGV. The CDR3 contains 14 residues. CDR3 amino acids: CASSLTSSRAEQFF. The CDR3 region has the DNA TGTGCCAGCAGCCTTACTAGCTCGAGGGCTGAGCAGTTCTTC.

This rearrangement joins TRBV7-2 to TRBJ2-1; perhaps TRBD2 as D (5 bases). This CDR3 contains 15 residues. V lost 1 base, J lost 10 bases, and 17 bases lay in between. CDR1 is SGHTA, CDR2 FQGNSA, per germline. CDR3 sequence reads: CASSLVMNESGEQFF. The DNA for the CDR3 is TGTGCCAGCAGCTTAGTAATGAACGAGTCGGGGGAGCAGTTCTTC.

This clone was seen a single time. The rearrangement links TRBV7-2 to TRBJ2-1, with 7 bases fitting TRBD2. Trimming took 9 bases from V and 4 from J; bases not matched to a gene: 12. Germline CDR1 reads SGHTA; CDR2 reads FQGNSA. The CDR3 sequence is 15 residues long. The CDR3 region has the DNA TGTGCCAGTTCAAGCGGGAAAGAGATTTACAATGAGCAGTTCTTC. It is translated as CASSSGKEIYNEQFF.

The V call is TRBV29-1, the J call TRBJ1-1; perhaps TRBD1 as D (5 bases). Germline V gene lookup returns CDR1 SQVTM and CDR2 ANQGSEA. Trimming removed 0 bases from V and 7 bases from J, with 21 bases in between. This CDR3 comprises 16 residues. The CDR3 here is CSVEEYGGGASGEAFF. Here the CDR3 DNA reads TGCAGCGTTGAAGAATATGGCGGCGGGGCCAGTGGTGAAGCTTTCTTT.

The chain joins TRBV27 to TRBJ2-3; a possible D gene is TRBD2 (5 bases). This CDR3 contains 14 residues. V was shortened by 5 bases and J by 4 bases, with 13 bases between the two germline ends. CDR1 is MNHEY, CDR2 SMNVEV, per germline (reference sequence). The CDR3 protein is CASSRRGPADTQYF. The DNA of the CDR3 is TGTGCCAGCAGTCGTCGAGGGCCCGCAGATACGCAGTATTTT.

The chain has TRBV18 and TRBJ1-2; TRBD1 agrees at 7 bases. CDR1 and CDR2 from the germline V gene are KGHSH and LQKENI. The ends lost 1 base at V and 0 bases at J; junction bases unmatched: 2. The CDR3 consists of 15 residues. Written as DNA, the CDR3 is TGTGCCAGCTCACCACAGGGACAGTCTAACTATGGCTACACCTTC. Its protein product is CASSPQGQSNYGYTF.

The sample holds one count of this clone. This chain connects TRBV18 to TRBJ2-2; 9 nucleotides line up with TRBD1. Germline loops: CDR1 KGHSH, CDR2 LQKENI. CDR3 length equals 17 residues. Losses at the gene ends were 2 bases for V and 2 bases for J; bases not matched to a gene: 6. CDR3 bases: TGTGCCAGCTCACCAATTACGACAGGGGGAAACACCGGGGAGCTGTTTTTT. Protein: CASSPITTGGNTGELFF.

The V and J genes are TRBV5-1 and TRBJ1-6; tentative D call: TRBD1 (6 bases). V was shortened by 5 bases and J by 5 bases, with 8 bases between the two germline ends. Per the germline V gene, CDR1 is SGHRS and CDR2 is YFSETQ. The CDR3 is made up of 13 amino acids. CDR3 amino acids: CASRGANNSPLHF. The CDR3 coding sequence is TGCGCCAGCAGGGGGGCCAATAATTCACCCCTCCACTTT.

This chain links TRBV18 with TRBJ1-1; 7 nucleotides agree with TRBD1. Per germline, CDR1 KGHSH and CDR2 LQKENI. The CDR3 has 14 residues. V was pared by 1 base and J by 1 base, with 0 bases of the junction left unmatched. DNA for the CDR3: TGTGCCAGCTCACCACGACAGGGGAACACTGAAGCTTTCTTT. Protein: CASSPRQGNTEAFF.

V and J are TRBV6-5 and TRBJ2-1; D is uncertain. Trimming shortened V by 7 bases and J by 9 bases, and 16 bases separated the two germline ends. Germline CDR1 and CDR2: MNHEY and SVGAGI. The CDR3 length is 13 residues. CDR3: CASNPLGTGEQFF. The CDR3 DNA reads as TGTGCCAGCAATCCACTTGGCACGGGTGAGCAGTTCTTC.

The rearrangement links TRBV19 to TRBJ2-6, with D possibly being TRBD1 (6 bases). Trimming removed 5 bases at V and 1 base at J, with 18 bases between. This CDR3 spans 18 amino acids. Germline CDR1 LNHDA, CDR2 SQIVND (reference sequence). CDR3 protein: CASSFGTPQGSGANVLTF. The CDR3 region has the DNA TGTGCCAGTAGTTTCGGGACCCCACAGGGTTCTGGGGCCAACGTCCTGACTTTC.